The sequence of this TCR beta chain was determined in a study of T cells expressing NK-cell markers. Whole-study findings and limits: The CD3+CD56-NKG2C+ fraction of four donors was likewise dominated by these clonotypes. In over 5 donors, dominant CD3+CD56+NKG2C+ clonotypes ranked among the top 10 CD8+ clonotypes.

With regard to this clonotype: Its target is not known.

cDNA encoding TCR beta was synthesized via 5'RACE template switching incorporating UMIs. Reanalyzing the 5' RACE reads, TCRdb keeps one entry per CDR3 protein, without DNA. This table holds about 260,000 distinct CDR3 sequences. In germline, CDR1 is SQVTM, CDR2 ANQGSEA. This CDR3 spans 13 amino acids. The V call is TRBV29-1, the J call TRBJ2-3; TCRdb picks TRBD1, but there is no DNA to check that call. Sequencing was done on a sample of blood T cells: a sorted CD56 or NKG2C T cell subset, CD4+ or CD8+ T cells, or bulk PBMC T cells (not recorded which). The clonotype comes from a young man in good health. The CDR3 here is CSVEEGTADTQYF.